A single sample is the source of the 22 T cell receptor beta chains below, sequenced in a study of metastatic and nonmetastatic thyroid tumors. Patients underwent thyroid surgery, and none had received any treatment before it. TCRdb reassembled clones from the PCR reads with MiXCR. The sample has fewer than 20,000 clones, roughly a fifth seen once. Sequenced material: tumor tissue. These receptor sequences come from a female donor with papillary thyroid cancer or a benign thyroid nodule (not recorded which). Some clones in this sample may be carry-over from other donors' samples.

This clone was recorded many times. The CDR3 protein is CSGVGHSNQPQHF. The CDR3 DNA reads as TGCAGTGGGGTCGGACACAGCAATCAGCCCCAGCATTTT. The rearrangement links TRBV20-1 to TRBJ1-5; possible D gene TRBD1, 5 bases. Germline V lookup: CDR1 DFQATT, CDR2 SNEGSKA (reference sequence). The CDR3 runs to 13 residues. Trimming removed 7 bases at V and 1 base at J, with 11 bases between.

This clone was observed many times. The chain combines TRBV5-1 with TRBJ1-6; no clear D. The germline gives CDR1 SGHRS, CDR2 YFSETQ. Trimming shortened V by 0 bases and J by 10 bases, and 14 bases separated the two germline ends. CDR3 length: 15 amino acids. CDR3 sequence: CASSLAYGFGSPLHF. CDR3 bases: TGCGCCAGCAGCTTGGCCTATGGTTTTGGGTCACCCCTCCACTTT.

This clone was recorded many times. This chain's CDR3 is CASSPPDRASYEQYF. CDR3 nucleotides: TGTGCCAGCTCACCCCCCGACAGGGCATCCTACGAGCAGTACTTC. This chain links TRBV18 with TRBJ2-7; 7 bases are a match to TRBD1. CDR3 size: 15 residues. Per germline, CDR1 KGHSH and CDR2 LQKENI. Trimming took 3 bases from V and 1 from J; bases not matched to a gene: 6.

By share, this clone counts as medium-sized. Other DNA sequences in this sample translate to the same CDR3. The V gene is TRBV7-8, the J gene TRBJ1-1, with 10 bases lining up with TRBD1. The CDR3 is made up of 16 amino acids. The germline V gene has CDR1 SGHVS and CDR2 FQNEAQ. V gave up 3 bases and J gave up 1 base; unmatched junction bases: 5. The CDR3 protein is CASSLGTGASNTEAFF. CDR3 coding DNA: TGTGCCAGCAGCTTGGGGACAGGGGCTTCGAACACTGAAGCTTTCTTT.

This clone was seen a few times. In DNA, the CDR3 is TGTGCCAGCAGGGGGTCCGGGATGTCGTATGGCTACACCTTC. Protein product: CASRGSGMSYGYTF. J is TRBJ1-2 and V is TRBV12-3 or TRBV12-4; D call uncertain. The CDR3 has 14 amino acids. The V end was cut by 6 bases, the J end by 5 bases, with 16 bases between.

This clone has only a few counts. The rearrangement links TRBV12-3 or TRBV12-4 to TRBJ2-5, with a weak D call TRBD1 (5 bases). V was cut by 7 bases and J by 5 bases, with 14 bases left in between. The CDR3 loop spans 13 amino acids. In DNA form, the CDR3 reads TGTGCCAGCACCAAGGGGTATCGGGAGACCCAGTACTTC. This translates into CASTKGYRETQYF.

This clone has ten or more counts. The chain joins TRBV25-1 to TRBJ2-5; D might be TRBD1 or TRBD2, each matching 6 bases. CDR3 length: 13 residues. Per the germline V gene, CDR1 is MGHDK and CDR2 is SYGVNS. The V gene lost 1 base and the J gene lost 4 bases, with 7 bases spanning the gap. CDR3 sequence reads: CASSEWGAETQYF. The CDR3, as DNA: TGTGCCAGCAGTGAATGGGGGGCAGAGACCCAGTACTTC.

This clone was seen repeatedly, ten times or more. This rearrangement joins TRBV5-1 to TRBJ2-4; D gene ambiguous. V was pared by 0 bases and J by 2 bases, with 6 bases between. The CDR3 extends over 14 amino acids. Germline V gene lookup returns CDR1 SGHRS and CDR2 YFSETQ. The CDR3 protein is CASSLGTSKNIQYF. For the CDR3, the DNA is TGCGCCAGCAGCTTGGGCACATCCAAAAACATTCAGTACTTC.

This clone has at least ten counts. The chain combines TRBV19 with TRBJ2-5, with a possible D match to TRBD1 (6 bases). Trimming cost V 10 bases and J 0 bases, with 15 bases left between them. This CDR3 is 14 amino acids long. Germline-derived CDR1 and CDR2 are LNHDA and SQIVND (reference sequence). The CDR3 region is CATSQGPYQETQYF. In nucleotides, the CDR3 is TGTGCCACCTCACAGGGCCCGTACCAAGAGACCCAGTACTTC.

This clone is medium-sized. This chain uses TRBV20-1 with TRBJ2-2; D gene unclear. The V end lost 0 bases, the J end lost 4 bases, and 12 bases lay between the germline ends. The CDR3 runs to 15 residues. Germline V gene lookup returns CDR1 DFQATT and CDR2 SNEGSKA (reference sequence). CDR3 sequence: CSARDPTLGTGELFF. The CDR3, as DNA: TGCAGTGCTAGAGATCCCACTCTCGGCACCGGGGAGCTGTTTTTT.

This clone was observed at least ten times. This chain uses TRBV6-1 with TRBJ2-3; no firm D call. V lost 7 bases and J lost 4, with 12 bases in between. CDR3 length equals 13 residues. The germline V gene has CDR1 MNHNS and CDR2 SASEGT. CDR3 region: CASMTLSADTQYF. Here the CDR3 DNA reads TGTGCCAGCATGACACTGAGCGCAGATACGCAGTATTTT.

This clone has ten or more counts. This chain joins TRBV27 and TRBJ1-6; a possible D gene is TRBD1 (6 bases). The germline V and J ends were trimmed by 8 bases and 5 bases, with 10 bases remaining between them. The CDR3 length is 13 residues. Germline assignment: CDR1 MNHEY and CDR2 SMNVEV (reference sequence). The CDR3 sequence: CASGRGDNSPLHF. The CDR3 DNA reads TGTGCCAGCGGCAGGGGAGATAATTCACCCCTCCACTTT.

This clone is labeled as medium-sized (0.01 to 0.1%). V usage is TRBV27 and J usage is TRBJ1-4; tentative D call: TRBD1 (6 bases). Germline V gives CDR1 MNHEY, CDR2 SMNVEV (reference sequence). The V gene lost 3 bases and the J gene lost 10 bases, with 18 bases spanning the gap. This CDR3 has 15 residues. As DNA, the CDR3 is TGTGCCAGCAGTTTGACGTCGGGGGGGCTTGGAAAACTGTTTTTT. Its protein is CASSLTSGGLGKLFF.

This clone was seen ten or more times. With a much larger clone just one base away, this may be a read error. This chain joins TRBV7-8 and TRBJ2-3; 8 positions match TRBD2. The germline V gene has CDR1 SGHVS and CDR2 FQNEAQ. CDR3 length equals 18 residues. Unmatched junction bases numbered 19, after V lost 8 bases and J lost 3 bases. The CDR3 coding sequence is TGTGCCAGCTGCCCCGGGGGGGGTCAGGGGATCATAACAGATACGCAGTATTTT. Protein sequence: CASCPGGGQGIITDTQYF.

This clone was observed at least ten times. The V call is TRBV6-1, the J call TRBJ1-1; D is undetermined. CDR1 and CDR2 from the germline V gene are MNHNS and SASEGT. This CDR3 has 13 residues. V was shortened by 4 bases and J by 11 bases, with 17 bases between the two germline ends. The CDR3 nucleotides read TGTGCCAGCAGTGCCCTAGGAGCTGGGAAGGCTTTCTTT. Translated: CASSALGAGKAFF.

This clone was counted at least ten times. The chain employs TRBV7-9 and TRBJ1-2; TRBD1 matches at 11 bases. With V trimmed by 3 bases and J by 7 bases, 7 bases remained unmatched. Looked up from germline, CDR1 is SEHNR and CDR2 is FQNEAQ (reference sequence). The CDR3 loop spans 15 amino acids. The CDR3 here is CASSFGQGALGGYTF. CDR3 nucleotide sequence: TGTGCCAGCAGCTTTGGACAGGGGGCGTTGGGTGGCTACACCTTC.

The CDR3 loop is CASSPGETSGRVEQFF. The CDR3 DNA sequence: TGTGCCAGCAGCCCGGGAGAGACTAGCGGGAGGGTTGAGCAGTTCTTC. This sequence joins TRBV4-2 and TRBJ2-1, with 14 bases aligning to TRBD2. The CDR3 extends over 16 amino acids. Germline V gene lookup returns CDR1 LGHNA and CDR2 YNFKEQ. V dropped 4 bases and J dropped 9; count of bases not matched to a gene: 8.

This clone showed up many times. V gene TRBV27 combines with J gene TRBJ2-7, with 8 bases aligning to TRBD2. The V and J ends lost 4 bases and 4 bases, in that order; junction bases with no gene match: 6. This CDR3 region has 14 residues. Germline V CDR1 and CDR2: MNHEY, SMNVEV (reference sequence). The CDR3 DNA follows: TGTGCCAGCAGTTCCGGGACTAGAAAATACGAGCAGTACTTC. Encoded protein: CASSSGTRKYEQYF.

This clone occurred many times. V is TRBV6-1 and J is TRBJ2-5; D is undetermined. Trimming cost V 8 bases and J 3 bases, with 19 bases left between them. Germline CDR1 MNHNS, CDR2 SASEGT. This CDR3 contains 15 residues. The CDR3 loop is CASGIGPTLEETQYF. The CDR3 DNA is TGTGCCAGCGGTATAGGACCCACCCTAGAAGAGACCCAGTACTTC.

This clone was seen ten or more times. The J gene is TRBJ1-1, the V gene TRBV20-1; tentatively, D is TRBD1 (5 bases). Germline loops: CDR1 DFQATT, CDR2 SNEGSKA (reference sequence). Trimming removed 0 bases from V and 8 bases from J, with 7 bases in between. The CDR3 spans 11 residues. CDR3 region: CSARDWGEAFF. DNA for the CDR3: TGCAGTGCTAGAGACTGGGGGGAAGCTTTCTTT.

This clone was detected ten times or more. The V and J genes are TRBV10-3 and TRBJ2-3, with D possibly TRBD1 on 5 matching bases. V was shortened by 7 bases and J by 8 bases, with 25 bases between the two germline ends. Germline V gene data show CDR1 as ENHRY and CDR2 as SYGVKD. The CDR3 extends over 16 amino acids. This CDR3 is CAITDGQGLGIGTQYF. The CDR3 bases are TGTGCCATCACCGACGGCCAGGGATTAGGCATAGGTACGCAGTATTTT.

The chain combines TRBV6-1 with TRBJ1-2; tentatively, D is TRBD1 (6 bases). CDR3 length: 13 amino acids. The germline gives CDR1 MNHNS, CDR2 SASEGT. Trimming removed 7 bases at V and 5 bases at J, with 14 bases between. CDR3 DNA sequence: TGTGCCAGCATGATGTACAGGGTTTATGGCTACACCTTC. Translating it yields CASMMYRVYGYTF.